Described below is a single TCR beta chain sequence and its context. Its antigen has not been determined. Per-base quality was not reported, and no clone a single base away is much larger than it. Patients with autoimmune disease history or receiving systemic immunosuppression were excluded from the trial. Peripheral blood for TCR sequencing was collected from all dose cohorts at baseline, on cycle 4 day 1, and on cycle 7 day 1. Samples were obtained from an open-label, multicenter, first-in-human phase I dose-escalation trial of ivuxolimab. Adults with locally advanced or metastatic melanoma, renal cell carcinoma, hepatocellular carcinoma or head and neck squamous cell carcinoma were enrolled in the trial. CD4+ and CD8+ T cells were sorted separately from peripheral blood before TCR sequencing. CDR1 and CDR2 (ENHRY, SYGVKD) derive from the germline V gene. Germline trimming amounts to 0 bases on V and 6 bases on J, with 1 as the count of junction bases outside the gene matches. From its cysteine to its phenylalanine, the CDR3 spans 14 amino acids. Only the CDR3 part of the read is kept: 42 bases, read in frame from the first base.

Genomic DNA was isolated from the sorted cells so that the TCRbeta CDR3 region could be sequenced. TCRbeta CDR3 regions were sequenced using the immunoSEQ Assay. As stored in TCRdb, this immuneACCESS dataset retains in-frame rearrangements with V and J assigned. A fraction of the clones does not appear; measured against another copy, unresolved V genes explain less than half of the discrepancy, and the remainder lacks a known reason. Counted in this sample were about 20,000 clones; roughly 80% of them appeared once. Roughly 24% of the sample lies in the top ten. This record belongs to a study of OX40 agonist ivuxolimab in advanced cancers. Looking at the study overall: The costimulatory receptor OX40 (CD134) was targeted by ivuxolimab, a fully human IgG2 agonistic monoclonal antibody. Patients were allowed to have had prior anti-PD-1, anti-PD-L1 or anti-CTLA-4 therapy, and less than 45% of the dose-escalation patients had previously received checkpoint inhibitors. Three dose-escalation patients achieved partial responses, one with hepatocellular carcinoma and two with cutaneous melanoma. Intravenous ivuxolimab was administered to patients every 2 weeks at six dose levels: 0.01, 0.1, 0.3, 1.5, 3 and 10 mg/kg. Among the approximately 54 dose-escalation patients, some 20 had hepatocellular carcinoma, 15 or so melanoma, 9 renal cell carcinoma and 9 head and neck cancer. Peripheral TCRbeta sequencing aimed to test whether ivuxolimab altered TCR sequence diversity and caused clonal T-cell expansion. The monotherapy dose-escalation portion (N of about 57 patients) of the phase I ivuxolimab trial is reported in the paper. In the dose-escalation cohort, 75% to 90% of patients were male, and the mean age was 60 years with a range of about 20 to 90. The investigation overall reported the following: In the 0.1-3.0 mg/kg groups, partial responders had among the lowest normalized peripheral clonal expansion, particularly in CD8+ T cells. Antigen specificity was not determined for the clonally expanded peripheral T cells. After ivuxolimab, expanded clones were on average more numerous among CD8+ T cells than among CD4+ T cells. Low levels of normalized T-cell clonal expansion were also seen in some patients who did not respond. Clonal expansion of both CD4+ and CD8+ blood T cells was observed from baseline to week 6 at doses 0.1 to 3.0 mg/kg.

The source material was CD4+ or CD8+ T cells sorted from blood, sampled in a trial of the OX40 agonist ivuxolimab. The receptor chain draws on TRBV10-3 and TRBJ1-2; 10 central bases correspond to TRBD1. The sequence came from an adult with an advanced solid tumor such as melanoma, head and neck, liver or kidney cancer. The CDR3: CAISESTGGDGYTF. The sequenced DNA is TGTGCCATCAGTGAGTCGACAGGGGGCGATGGCTACACCTTC.